Shown below are 14 T cell receptor beta chains from a single sample sequenced in a study of B cell selection in AIRE deficiency. Sorting defined conventional CD4 T cells as CD4+CD127+. Using immunoSEQ multiplex PCR, the repertoire was profiled, and TCRdb retains in-frame clones only, with some absent. The sample carries some 27,000 clones, around 95% recorded once. The material sequenced was CD4+CD127+ conventional T cells sorted from PBMCs. These receptors originate from a human donor in good health.

A word on this clone: The DNA is omitted, as the CDR3 cannot be located on it reliably, and the CDR3 follows TCRdb's listing. The chain carries TRBV11-2 and TRBJ2-5; the table gives TRBD1 as D, unverified against the DNA. The CDR3 numbers 14 amino acids, ends counted. Germline loops: CDR1 SGHAT, CDR2 FQNNGV. The CDR3 sequence: CASSLVGTGTFNYF.

This chain uses TRBV30 with TRBJ1-1; D is unclear. From germline, CDR1 is GTSNPN and CDR2 SVGIG (reference sequence). The CDR3 has 12 residues. The V gene lost 1 base and the J gene lost 6 bases, with 9 bases spanning the gap. Written as DNA, the CDR3 is TGTGCCTGGAGTGCGTGGGAGGCTGAAGCTTTCTTT. Translating it yields CAWSAWEAEAFF.

The rearrangement joins TRBV6-4 to TRBJ1-1; 7 positions match TRBD1. J gave up 1 base and V 0 bases, and 14 bases lay outside the gene matches. This CDR3 comprises 19 residues. The germline CDR1 and CDR2 sequences are MRHNA and SNTAGT. DNA of the CDR3: TGTGCCAGCAGTGACTCGCGCGTTAGGGACAGAAGCTCGAACACTGAAGCTTTCTTT. This translates into CASSDSRVRDRSSNTEAFF.

This chain links TRBV11-2 with TRBJ2-7, with 8 bases identical to TRBD1. V lost 5 bases, J lost 3 bases, and 18 bases stayed unmatched. The CDR3 extends over 18 amino acids. Germline V gene data show CDR1 as SGHAT and CDR2 as FQNNGV. The CDR3 DNA sequence: TGTGCCAGCAGCCCCCGGACAGGGATGCGGGACCCAGGCTACGAGCAGTACTTC. It translates to CASSPRTGMRDPGYEQYF.

Points on this clone: A read error may produce the germline difference seen at one junction end. The CDR3 region is CASSPLGGSGSYEQYF. Here the CDR3 DNA reads TGTGCTAGCAGCCCGCTTGGGGGGAGCGGGAGCTACGAGCAGTACTTC. This chain uses TRBV7-7 with TRBJ2-7; 8 bases agree with TRBD2. The CDR3 totals 16 residues. Germline lookup yields CDR1 SSHAT and CDR2 FNYEAQ (reference sequence).

The chain recombines TRBV2 with TRBJ2-1; D call uncertain. V dropped 0 bases and J dropped 4 bases, with 10 bases sitting between them. Germline V gene sequence: CDR1 SNHLY, CDR2 FYNNEI. The CDR3 is made up of 15 amino acids. CDR3 coding DNA: TGTGCCAGCAGTGAAGCGCTTCGGCGTTACAATGAGCAGTTCTTC. It is translated as CASSEALRRYNEQFF.

The J gene is TRBJ2-3, the V gene TRBV11-3; TRBD2 matches at 14 bases. V lost 5 bases and J lost 3; bases outside the gene matches: 4. The CDR3 consists of 16 residues. Germline V lookup: CDR1 SGHNT, CDR2 YENEEA. In DNA form, the CDR3 reads TGTGCCAGCAGCGCCGGGACTAGCGGGAGAACAGATACGCAGTATTTT. Translating gives CASSAGTSGRTDTQYF.

This sequence joins TRBV19 and TRBJ2-3; 9 nucleotides match TRBD2. V lost 3 bases, J lost 3 bases, and 13 bases stayed unmatched. Per the germline V gene, CDR1 is LNHDA and CDR2 is SQIVND (reference sequence). The CDR3 is 18 amino acids. CDR3 protein: CASSIRFGREGQTDTQYF. The CDR3, as DNA: TGTGCCAGTAGTATCAGGTTCGGGCGGGAGGGCCAGACAGATACGCAGTATTTT.

The chain joins TRBV7-3 to TRBJ1-1; a weak D match, TRBD1 (5 bases). V was cut by 0 bases and J by 10 bases, with 21 bases left in between. The CDR3 runs to 16 residues. The V gene's germline CDR1 is SGHTA and CDR2 FQGTGA. DNA for the CDR3: TGTGCCAGCAGCTTAACCCCAGGGAGGTTTGTGTCTGGAGCTTTCTTT. Translating it yields CASSLTPGRFVSGAFF.

This chain connects TRBV11-3 to TRBJ1-4; D possibly corresponds to TRBD1 (5 bases). V was trimmed by 1 base and J by 0 bases, leaving 9 bases between them. CDR3 length equals 16 residues. CDR1 and CDR2 from the germline V gene are SGHNT and YENEEA. The CDR3 DNA sequence: TGTGCCAGCAGCTTAGTTGCGGGGGCAACTAATGAAAAACTGTTTTTT. Residues: CASSLVAGATNEKLFF.

The chain uses TRBV15 and TRBJ2-2; D is ambiguous. CDR3 length: 13 residues. The germline gives CDR1 LNHNV, CDR2 YYDKDF (reference sequence). The ends were cut back, 0 bases at V and 6 bases at J, with 5 bases in the middle. The CDR3 reads CATSREPSGELFF. Here the CDR3 DNA reads TGTGCCACCAGCAGAGAACCATCCGGGGAGCTGTTTTTT.

The V and J genes are TRBV30 and TRBJ1-4; D might be TRBD1 (6 bases). Trimming shortened V by 5 bases and J by 0 bases, and 13 bases separated the two germline ends. This CDR3 comprises 15 residues. The germline V gene has CDR1 GTSNPN and CDR2 SVGIG (reference sequence). The chain's CDR3 is CAWGAGVATNEKLFF. In DNA form, the CDR3 reads TGTGCCTGGGGAGCAGGGGTTGCAACTAATGAAAAACTGTTTTTT.

This sequence joins TRBV5-1 and TRBJ2-2, with TRBD2 as a possible D gene (5 bases). Germline assignment: CDR1 SGHRS and CDR2 YFSETQ. The CDR3 runs to 16 residues. The V and J ends lost 4 bases and 5 bases respectively, with 18 bases between them. In DNA form, the CDR3 reads TGCGCCAGCAGCCCCCAGAGCGGACCAGAAACCGGGGAGCTGTTTTTT. It yields the protein CASSPQSGPETGELFF.

The J gene is TRBJ2-5, the V gene TRBV2, with D tentatively TRBD1 or TRBD2 (5 bases each). V dropped 6 bases and J dropped 7 bases, with 21 bases sitting between them. CDR3 length: 15 amino acids. Looked up from germline, CDR1 is SNHLY and CDR2 is FYNNEI. CDR3 protein: CASSETGHPRGTQYF. CDR3 in DNA: TGTGCCAGCAGCGAAACAGGACACCCCCGGGGGACCCAGTACTTC.